This TCR beta chain was captured by sequencing in a study of blood T cell repertoires in COVID-19. About the study: Collection of acute and convalescent COVID-19 samples took place in the United States, Italy and Spain. T cells, B-cell-depleted T cells, or PBMCs supplied cDNA or gDNA.

As processed by the authors: Estimation of nucleated cell counts was performed using reference gene primer amplification. The assay was immunoSEQ multiplex PCR, and TCRdb's table has in-frame clones only and misses some. That table gives V, J and clone size, and the DNA gave D and trimming. Of under 150,000 clones detected, about 91% appear once; the ten largest clones hold around 28%. Germline V CDR1 and CDR2: SGHNT, YYREEE (reference sequence). This CDR3 has 14 amino acids. V lost 0 bases and J lost 4, with 10 bases in between. Sequencing was done on a sample of peripheral blood. The sequence was collected from a human donor in a cohort sampled during active COVID-19. The chain employs TRBV5-4 and TRBJ1-1, with D perhaps TRBD1 (6 bases). The CDR3 region has the DNA TGTGCCAGCAGCTTGGCAGGGGCTCGCACTGAAGCTTTCTTT. Encoded protein: CASSLAGARTEAFF.